A selection of T cell receptor beta chains follows, all from one sample in a study of OX40 agonist ivuxolimab in advanced cancers. The protocol was immunoSEQ multiplex PCR, while the TCRdb copy is restricted to in-frame clones and leaves out a portion. The table has 69,000 or so clones, more than 70% seen once. The specimen was CD4+ or CD8+ T cells sorted from blood, collected in a trial of the OX40 agonist ivuxolimab. The receptors come from an adult with an advanced solid tumor such as melanoma, head and neck, liver or kidney cancer. Each CDR3 is given with its conserved first and last residue. D genes are given only for firm matches.

CDR3	DNA	V	J	D	length
CAISGSQIFGTAGANVLTF	TGTGCCATCAGTGGTTCTCAAATATTTGGGACTGCTGGGGCCAACGTCCTGACTTTC	TRBV10-3	TRBJ2-6	.	19
CASTGQPSSGNTIYF	TGTGCCAGCACCGGACAGCCGAGCTCTGGAAACACCATATATTTT	TRBV2	TRBJ1-3	.	15
CASTQLANTGELFF	TGTGCCAGCACACAGCTCGCGAACACCGGGGAGCTGTTTTTT	TRBV6-4	TRBJ2-2	.	14
CASSLEAGAQHF	TGTGCCAGCAGCTTAGAAGCTGGGGCCCAGCATTTT	TRBV7-9	TRBJ1-5	.	12
CASSIATGSYEQYF	TGTGCCAGCAGTATAGCGACAGGGTCCTACGAGCAGTACTTC	TRBV6-5	TRBJ2-7	TRBD1	14
CASSFGGTGANVLTF	TGTGCCAGCAGTTTCGGGGGGACCGGGGCCAACGTCCTGACTTTC	TRBV27	TRBJ2-6	TRBD2	15
CASSSGLASGEQYF	TGTGCCAGCAGCTCGGGACTCGCTTCTGGGGAGCAGTACTTC	TRBV7-6	TRBJ2-7	.	14
CASSLDTDTQYF	TGTGCCAGCAGCTTAGACACAGATACGCAGTATTTT	TRBV7-9	TRBJ2-3	.	12
CASSPTAKSYGYTF	TGTGCCAGCTCACCGACAGCAAAGAGCTATGGCTACACCTTC	TRBV18	TRBJ1-2	.	14
CASSPPTGSNTEAFF	TGTGCCAGCTCACCACCTACAGGGTCGAACACTGAAGCTTTCTTT	TRBV18	TRBJ1-1	.	15
CASSLGQGGRSWGSGANVLTF	TGTGCCAGCAGCTTAGGACAGGGAGGCCGTTCCTGGGGCTCTGGGGCCAACGTCCTGACTTTC	TRBV13	TRBJ2-6	.	21
CASSLDLGGQPQHF	TGCGCCAGCAGCTTGGACCTCGGGGGTCAGCCCCAGCATTTT	TRBV5-1	TRBJ1-5	.	14
CASSEATGASTDTQYF	TGTGCCAGCAGTGAAGCCACAGGCGCTAGCACAGATACGCAGTATTTT	TRBV2	TRBJ2-3	.	16
CSAGGGEQYF	TGCAGTGCAGGTGGGGGCGAGCAGTACTTC	TRBV20-1	TRBJ2-7	.	10
CASSPLSSNQPQHF	TGTGCCAGCAGCCCCTTGTCGAGCAATCAGCCCCAGCATTTT	TRBV6-5	TRBJ1-5	.	14